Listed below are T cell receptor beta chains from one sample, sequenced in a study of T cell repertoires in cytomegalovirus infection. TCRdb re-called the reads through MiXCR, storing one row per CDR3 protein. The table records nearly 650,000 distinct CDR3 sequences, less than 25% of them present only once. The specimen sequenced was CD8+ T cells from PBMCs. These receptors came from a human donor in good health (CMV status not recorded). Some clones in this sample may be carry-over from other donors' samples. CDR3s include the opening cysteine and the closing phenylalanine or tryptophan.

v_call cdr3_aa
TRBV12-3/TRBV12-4 CASSWGSGNTIYF
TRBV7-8 CASSLQTPGQGARDTGELFF
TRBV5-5 CASSLATSGGENEQFF
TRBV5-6 CASSWAGDTQYF
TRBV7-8 CASSAGGRTEAFF
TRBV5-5 CASSLPGLPWELFF
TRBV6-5 CASRPQGWSYNEQFF
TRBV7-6 CASSQGTGAHTGELFF
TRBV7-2 CASSLGTSGGSYNEQFF
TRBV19 CASSPGLKYEQYF
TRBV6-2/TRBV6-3 CASSSLFTTPKAGELFF
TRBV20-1 CSTRSGVSSYNEQFF
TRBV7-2 CASSIRTGTDTQYF
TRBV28 CASTDDRGMSGANVLTF
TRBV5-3 CASKGLPETQYF
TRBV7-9 CASSSTQTGRGGEAFF
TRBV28 CASSLGLAREQFF
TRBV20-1 CSARDLESAVARVAGELFF
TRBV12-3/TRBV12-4 CASSFHRGESGYTF
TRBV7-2 CASSFEVREQYF
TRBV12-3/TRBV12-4 CASSSRLAGGPTDTQYF
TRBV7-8 CASSSPRTGVDTGELFF